This T cell receptor (beta chain) was sequenced during a study of shared clonotypes between healthy human individuals. Study-level background: Per donor, CD8 memory used one plate, CD8 naive used two, CD4 memory used three and CD4 naive used three. General study points: Genetic and exposure-history diversity was limited by the few donors. Non-shared clonotypes displayed generation probabilities falling below those of clonotypes present in all four donors.

Selected positively for CCR7 and CD45RO-negative, naive CD8 cells excluded terminally differentiated effector memory CD45RA+ cells. On this clone itself: Its target is not known.

Repertoires were generated with immunoSEQ multiplex PCR, while TCRdb's copy carries only in-frame clones and drops some. The sample yields 800,000 to 950,000 clones, 90% to 98% seen once. This TCR came from a man aged 30-40 years in good health. Sample: naive CD8+ T cells sorted from blood.

CDR3 DNA sequence: TGTGCCAGCACCAATCCGGCCGGGGTCCGGACCGGGGAGCTGTTTTTT. Amino acids: CASTNPAGVRTGELFF. This sequence joins TRBV11-2 and TRBJ2-2, with D perhaps TRBD2 (5 bases). V was clipped by 7 bases and J by 5 bases, with 20 bases between them. This CDR3 region has 16 residues. Germline lookup yields CDR1 SGHAT and CDR2 FQNNGV.